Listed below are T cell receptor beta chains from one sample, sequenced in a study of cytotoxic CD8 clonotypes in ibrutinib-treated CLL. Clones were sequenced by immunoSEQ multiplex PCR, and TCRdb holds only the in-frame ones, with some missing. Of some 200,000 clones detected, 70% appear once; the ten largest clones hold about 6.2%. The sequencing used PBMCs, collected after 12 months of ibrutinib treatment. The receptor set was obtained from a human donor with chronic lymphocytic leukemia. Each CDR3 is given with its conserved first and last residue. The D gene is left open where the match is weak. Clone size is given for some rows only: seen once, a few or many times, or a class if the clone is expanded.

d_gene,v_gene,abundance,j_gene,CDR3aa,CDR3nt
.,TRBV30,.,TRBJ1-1,CAWSVQSTTEAFF,TGTGCCTGGAGTGTACAAAGTACCACTGAAGCTTTCTTT
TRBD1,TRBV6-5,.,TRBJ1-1,CASSPGGPEAFF,TGTGCCAGCAGTCCAGGGGGCCCTGAAGCTTTCTTT
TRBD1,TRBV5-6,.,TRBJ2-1,CASSLIGTDLNEQFF,TGTGCCAGCAGCTTGATAGGGACAGACCTAAATGAGCAGTTCTTC
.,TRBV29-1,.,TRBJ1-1,CSVGNRGSTEAFF,TGCAGCGTTGGGAACCGGGGGAGCACTGAAGCTTTCTTT
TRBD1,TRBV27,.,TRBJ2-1,CASSDRVLSEQFF,TGTGCCAGCAGTGACAGGGTTTTAAGTGAGCAGTTCTTC
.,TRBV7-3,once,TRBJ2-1,CASSVSVTSSQFF,TGTGCCAGCAGCGTTTCTGTGACCTCCTCGCAGTTCTTC
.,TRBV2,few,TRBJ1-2,CASSGLLQGRSNYGYTF,TGTGCCAGCAGTGGCCTCCTCCAGGGTAGGTCAAACTATGGCTACACCTTC
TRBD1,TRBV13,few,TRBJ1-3,CASSRDRVSGNTIYF,TGTGCCAGCAGCCGGGACAGGGTCTCTGGAAACACCATATATTTT
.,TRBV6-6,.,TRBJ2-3,CATAITDTQYF,TGTGCCACAGCTATCACAGATACGCAGTATTTT
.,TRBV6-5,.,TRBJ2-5,CASSSPGERPQETQYF,TGTGCCAGCAGTTCCCCCGGGGAGCGACCTCAAGAGACCCAGTACTTC
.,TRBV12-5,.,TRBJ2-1,CASGFRGDEQFF,TGTGCTAGTGGTTTCAGGGGCGATGAGCAGTTCTTC
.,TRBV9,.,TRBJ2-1,CASSVVENLYDEQFF,TGTGCCAGCAGCGTAGTAGAAAACTTGTACGATGAGCAGTTCTTC
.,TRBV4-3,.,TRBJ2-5,CASSPRLVQETQYF,TGCGCCAGCAGCCCCAGACTGGTCCAAGAGACCCAGTACTTC
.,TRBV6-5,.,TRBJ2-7,CASSYRTGLPLF,TGTGCCAGCAGTTACAGAACAGGCCTACCCCTCTTC
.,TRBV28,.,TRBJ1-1,CASRSFATEAFF,TGTGCCAGCAGGTCATTTGCCACTGAAGCTTTCTTT
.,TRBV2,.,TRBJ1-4,CASSTRQVNEKLFF,TGTGCCAGCAGTACCAGACAGGTTAATGAAAAACTGTTTTTT
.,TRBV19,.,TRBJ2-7,CASSPADYEQYF,TGTGCCAGTAGCCCGGCAGACTACGAGCAGTACTTC
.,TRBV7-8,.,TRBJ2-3,CASSSLASDTQYF,TGTGCCAGCAGCTCGCTAGCGTCAGATACGCAGTATTTT
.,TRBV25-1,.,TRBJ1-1,CASSISVEAFF,TGTGCCAGCAGTATTTCTGTTGAAGCTTTCTTT
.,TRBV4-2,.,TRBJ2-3,CASSPRTVSSTDTQYF,TGTGCCAGCAGCCCTCGGACTGTTTCTAGCACAGATACGCAGTATTTT
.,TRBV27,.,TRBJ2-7,CASSLVDRAYEQYF,TGTGCCAGCAGTCTTGTGGACAGAGCCTACGAGCAGTACTTC
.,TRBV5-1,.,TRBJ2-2,CASSLLVGNTGELFF,TGCGCCAGCAGCTTGCTAGTCGGAAACACCGGGGAGCTGTTTTTT
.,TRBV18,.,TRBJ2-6,CASSGVWSGANVLTF,TGTGCCAGCTCAGGAGTCTGGTCTGGGGCCAACGTCCTGACTTTC
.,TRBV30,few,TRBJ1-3,CALTGAGNTIYF,TGTGCCCTAACGGGGGCTGGAAACACCATATATTTT
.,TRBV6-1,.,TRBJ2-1,CAVKVPGEQFF,TGTGCCGTCAAAGTCCCGGGCGAGCAGTTCTTC
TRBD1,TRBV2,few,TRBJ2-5,CASSQTGAVETQYF,TGTGCCAGCAGTCAGACAGGGGCAGTAGAGACCCAGTACTTC
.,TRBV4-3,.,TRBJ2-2,CASSQGHWGTGELFF,TGCGCCAGCAGCCAAGGGCACTGGGGCACCGGGGAGCTGTTTTTT
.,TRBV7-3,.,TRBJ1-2,CASSQEGTFGGYGYTF,TGTGCCAGCAGCCAAGAAGGGACGTTTGGGGGCTATGGCTACACCTTC
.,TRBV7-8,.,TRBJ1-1,CASSLGTEAFF,TGTGCCAGCAGCCTTGGGACTGAAGCTTTCTTT
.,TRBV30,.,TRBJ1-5,CAWNGGSYNQPQHF,TGTGCCTGGAATGGGGGATCCTACAATCAGCCCCAGCATTTT
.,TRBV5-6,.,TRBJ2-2,CASSLEKGIGLNTGELFF,TGTGCCAGCAGCTTGGAAAAGGGTATCGGTTTGAACACCGGGGAGCTGTTTTTT
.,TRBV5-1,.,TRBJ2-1,CASSLSPDLARLGSEQFF,TGCGCCAGCAGCTTGTCCCCCGATCTCGCTCGGCTAGGTAGTGAGCAGTTCTTC
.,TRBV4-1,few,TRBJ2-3,CASSQSPPGDGDTQYF,TGCGCCAGCAGCCAAAGCCCCCCGGGGGACGGTGATACGCAGTATTTT
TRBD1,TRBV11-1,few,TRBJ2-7,CASSFAGGGYEQYF,TGTGCCAGCAGCTTTGCAGGGGGTGGGTACGAGCAGTACTTC
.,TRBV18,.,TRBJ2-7,CASSPPGPTGEQYF,TGTGCCAGCTCACCACCGGGACCCACCGGTGAGCAGTACTTC
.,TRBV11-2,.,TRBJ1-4,CASSFHLPPNEKLFF,TGTGCCAGCAGTTTTCACCTACCCCCTAATGAAAAACTGTTTTTT
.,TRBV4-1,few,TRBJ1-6,CASSQESVGSPLHF,TGCGCCAGCAGCCAAGAGTCGGTTGGTTCACCCCTCCACTTT
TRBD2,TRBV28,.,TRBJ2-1,CASSSQAGAGSNEQFF,TGTGCCAGCAGCTCTCAAGCGGGAGCAGGCTCCAATGAGCAGTTCTTC
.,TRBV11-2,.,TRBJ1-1,CASGPGGVNTEAFF,TGTGCCAGCGGACCGGGCGGGGTGAACACTGAAGCTTTCTTT
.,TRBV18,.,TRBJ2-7,CASSPPPGNEQYF,TGTGCCAGCTCACCACCCCCAGGGAACGAGCAGTACTTC
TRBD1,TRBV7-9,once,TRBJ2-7,CASSHPPSTGAYEQYF,TGTGCCAGCAGCCACCCGCCTTCGACAGGGGCCTACGAGCAGTACTTC
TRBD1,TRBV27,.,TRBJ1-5,CASSRQGPRQPQHF,TGTGCCAGCAGTAGACAGGGTCCACGACAGCCCCAGCATTTT
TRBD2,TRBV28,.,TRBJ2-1,CASYSGNSYNEQFF,TGTGCCAGCTATAGCGGGAACTCCTACAATGAGCAGTTCTTC
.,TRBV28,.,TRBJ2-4,CATPWEAKNIQYF,TGTGCCACCCCCTGGGAAGCCAAAAACATTCAGTACTTC
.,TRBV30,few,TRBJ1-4,CAWSGALNEKLFF,TGTGCCTGGAGTGGGGCCCTTAATGAAAAACTGTTTTTT
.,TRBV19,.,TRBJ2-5,CASTVSGGAQYF,TGTGCCAGTACCGTTAGCGGTGGGGCCCAGTACTTC
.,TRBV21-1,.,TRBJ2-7,CASSKRKQPSSYEQYF,TGTGCCAGCAGCAAAAGGAAGCAGCCGAGCTCCTACGAGCAGTACTTC
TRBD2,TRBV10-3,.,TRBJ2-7,CAINGLADSYEQYF,TGTGCCATCAATGGGCTAGCGGACTCCTACGAGCAGTACTTC
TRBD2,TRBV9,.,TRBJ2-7,CASSVASGSVYEQYF,TGTGCCAGCAGCGTAGCTAGCGGGAGTGTCTACGAGCAGTACTTC